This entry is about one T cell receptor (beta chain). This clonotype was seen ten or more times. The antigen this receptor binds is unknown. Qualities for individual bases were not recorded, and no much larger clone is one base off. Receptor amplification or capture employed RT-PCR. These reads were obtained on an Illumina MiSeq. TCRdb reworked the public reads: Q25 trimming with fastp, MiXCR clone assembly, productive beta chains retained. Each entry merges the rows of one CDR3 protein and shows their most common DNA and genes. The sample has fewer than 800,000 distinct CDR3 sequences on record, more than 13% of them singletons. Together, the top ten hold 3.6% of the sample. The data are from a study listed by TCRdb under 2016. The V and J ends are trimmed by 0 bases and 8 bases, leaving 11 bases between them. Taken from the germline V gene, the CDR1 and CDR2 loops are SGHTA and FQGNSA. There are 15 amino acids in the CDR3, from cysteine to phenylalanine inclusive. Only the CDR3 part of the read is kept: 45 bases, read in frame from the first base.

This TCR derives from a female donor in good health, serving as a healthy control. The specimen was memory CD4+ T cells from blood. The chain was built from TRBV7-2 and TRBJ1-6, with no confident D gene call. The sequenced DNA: TGTGCCAGCAGCTTAGCGGGTACTGAAGATTCACCCCTCCACTTT. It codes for CASSLAGTEDSPLHF.